This T cell receptor (beta chain) stems from a study of T-cell reconstitution after alpha-beta-depleted transplantation in children. This clonotype was seen a few times. Its antigen is unknown. TCRbeta library preparation incorporated unique molecular identifiers. One entry per CDR3 protein results from TCRdb running MiXCR on the PCR reads. The sample shows about 980,000 distinct CDR3 sequences, roughly 29% of them seen only once. Whole-study findings and limits: One year after transplant, T-cell counts and diversity came mostly from newly produced T cells. Surviving recipient cells, namely T cells and thymic progenitors, were the source of high day-60 TCRbeta diversity in some patients. In patients about two months after transplant, alpha-beta T cells reportedly arose from several hundred expanded graft clones.

The CDR3 totals 16 residues. With 2 bases removed from V and 0 bases from J, the gap between germline ends came to 12 bases. Germline CDR1 is MNHEY and CDR2 is SVGEGT. This receptor was taken from a boy in the first two years of life who had a stem cell transplant for SCID, so the T cells may come from the graft donor. The material sequenced was PBMCs, mostly from graft donor cells, taken 360 days after TCRalphabeta/CD19-depleted stem cell transplant. The chain is built from TRBV6-2 or TRBV6-3 and TRBJ2-3; either TRBD1 or TRBD2 may fit D (5 bases each). In DNA, the CDR3 is TGTGCCAGCAGTTACGTATGGGACCATAGCACAGATACGCAGTATTTT. Protein product: CASSYVWDHSTDTQYF.